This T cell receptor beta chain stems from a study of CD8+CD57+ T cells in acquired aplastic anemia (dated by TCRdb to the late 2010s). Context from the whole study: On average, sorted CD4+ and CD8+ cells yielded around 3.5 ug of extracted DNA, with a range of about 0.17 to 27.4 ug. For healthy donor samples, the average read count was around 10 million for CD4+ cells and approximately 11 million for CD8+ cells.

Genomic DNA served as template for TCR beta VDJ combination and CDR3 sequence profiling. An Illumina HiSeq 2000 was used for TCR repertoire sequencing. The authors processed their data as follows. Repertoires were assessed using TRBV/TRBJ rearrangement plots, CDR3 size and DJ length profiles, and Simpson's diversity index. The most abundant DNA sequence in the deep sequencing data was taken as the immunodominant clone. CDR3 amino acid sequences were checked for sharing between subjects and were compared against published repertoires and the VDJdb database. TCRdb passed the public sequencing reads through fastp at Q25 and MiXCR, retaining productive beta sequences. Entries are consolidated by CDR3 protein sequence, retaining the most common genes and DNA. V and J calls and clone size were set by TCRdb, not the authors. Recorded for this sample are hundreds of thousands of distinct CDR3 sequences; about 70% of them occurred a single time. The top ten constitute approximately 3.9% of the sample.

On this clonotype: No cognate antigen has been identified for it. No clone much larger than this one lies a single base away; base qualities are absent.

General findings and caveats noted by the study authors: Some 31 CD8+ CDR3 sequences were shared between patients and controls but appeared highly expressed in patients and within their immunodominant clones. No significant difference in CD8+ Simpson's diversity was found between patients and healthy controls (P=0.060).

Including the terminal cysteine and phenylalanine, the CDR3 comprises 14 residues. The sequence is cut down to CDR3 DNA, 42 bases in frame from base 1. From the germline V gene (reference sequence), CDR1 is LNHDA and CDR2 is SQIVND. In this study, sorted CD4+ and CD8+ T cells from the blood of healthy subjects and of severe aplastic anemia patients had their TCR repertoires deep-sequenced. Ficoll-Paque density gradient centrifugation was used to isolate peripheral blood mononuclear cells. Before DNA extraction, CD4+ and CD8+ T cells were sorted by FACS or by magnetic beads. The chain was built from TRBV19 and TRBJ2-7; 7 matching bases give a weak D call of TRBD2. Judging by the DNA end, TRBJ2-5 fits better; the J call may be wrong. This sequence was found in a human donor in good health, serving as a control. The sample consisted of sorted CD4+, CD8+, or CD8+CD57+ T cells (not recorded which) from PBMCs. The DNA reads TGTGCCAGTAGTATAAAGGGGGGGCGGAAGACCCAGTACTTC. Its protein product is CASSIKGGRKTQYF.